These 25 T cell receptor beta chains came from one sample sequenced in a study of shared clonotypes between healthy human individuals. TCRdb's table, derived via immunoSEQ multiplex PCR, lists solely in-frame clones and lacks some. The sample yields about 340,000 clones, more than 60% seen once. Sequencing was carried out using memory CD4+ T cells sorted from blood. Subset defined: CD45RA-negative fraction. These receptors originate from a man aged 30-40 years in good health.

The chain is built from TRBV19 and TRBJ2-7; TRBD1 matches at 9 bases. The CDR3 spans 17 residues. J gave up 7 bases and V 4 bases, and 17 bases lay outside the gene matches. CDR1 and CDR2 from the germline V gene are LNHDA and SQIVND (reference sequence). The DNA for the CDR3 is TGTGCCAGTAGTAACCGAAAAACCGGGACAGGGTTGGGGGAGCAGTACTTC. Encoded protein: CASSNRKTGTGLGEQYF.

This clone was observed a single time. The rearrangement uses TRBV9 and TRBJ2-5; 8 bases align to TRBD2. The junction had 5 bases not matched to a gene; V was cut back by 0 bases and J by 1 base. Germline CDR1 is SGDLS and CDR2 is YYNGEE. CDR3 length equals 16 residues. The CDR3, as DNA: TGTGCCAGCAGCGTAGCTACTAGCGGTTCCCAAGAGACCCAGTACTTC. Translating gives CASSVATSGSQETQYF.

This clone has more than one count but fewer than ten. The chain carries TRBV5-5 and TRBJ1-1, with D uncertain. Per the germline V gene, CDR1 is SGHKS and CDR2 is YYEKEE (reference sequence). The CDR3 runs to 13 residues. Trimming left V 4 bases short and J 1 base short, with 8 bases between. In DNA form, the CDR3 reads TGTGCCAGCAGCCGGACGGCGAACACTGAAGCTTTCTTT. It yields the protein CASSRTANTEAFF.

CDR3 coding DNA: TGTGCCAGCTTCGGTTGGGGGGGGCGGGGAAACACTGAAGCTTTCTTT. This translates into CASFGWGGRGNTEAFF. The chain is built from TRBV28 and TRBJ1-1; D might be TRBD1 (6 bases). V lost 8 bases and J lost 2, with 21 bases in between. CDR1 is MDHEN, CDR2 SYDVKM, per germline. This CDR3 has 16 residues. Filled out from reference TRBV28 and TRBJ1-1, the complete variable domain reads DVKVTQSSRYLVKRTGEKVFLECVQDMDHENMFWYRQDPGLGLRLIYFSYDVKMKEKGDIPEGYSVSREKKERFSLILESASTNQTSMYLCASFGWGGRGNTEAFFGQGTRLTVV.

Comment on this clone: A far larger clone is one nucleotide away, so this likely arose from a read error. The sample contains more than one DNA sequence encoding this CDR3. The J gene is TRBJ2-7, the V gene TRBV7-9; D ambiguous. This CDR3 region has 11 residues. CDR1 is SEHNR and CDR2 is FQNEAQ in the germline V gene (reference sequence). V lost 3 bases, J lost 3 bases, and 3 bases lay in between. The CDR3 DNA reads TGTGCCAGCAGCTTGGACTACGAGCAGTACTTC. It encodes CASSLDYEQYF.

This clone was seen a few times. For the CDR3, the DNA is TGTGCCAGCAAAAGACAGGGGGCCTACGAGCAGTACTTC. Amino acid sequence: CASKRQGAYEQYF. The genes are TRBV2 and TRBJ2-7; the match to TRBD1 covers 9 bases. Per the germline V gene, CDR1 is SNHLY and CDR2 is FYNNEI. This CDR3 has 13 residues. V was pared by 7 bases and J by 2 bases, with 3 bases of the junction left unmatched.

Only a few counts were recorded for this clone. V is TRBV6-4 and J is TRBJ1-1; 11 bases fit TRBD1. The trim removed 2 bases at V and 1 base at J, leaving 15 bases unmatched. The CDR3 length is 20 residues. The germline V gene has CDR1 MRHNA and CDR2 SNTAGT. The CDR3: CASSDMDRGQMCMWNTEAFF. The CDR3 region has the DNA TGTGCCAGCAGTGACATGGACAGGGGGCAGATGTGTATGTGGAACACTGAAGCTTTCTTT.

J is TRBJ2-3 and V is TRBV7-9; D tentatively fits TRBD1 or TRBD2 (5 bases each). Trimming removed 5 bases at V and 14 bases at J, with 14 bases between. CDR3 length: 11 residues. Germline-derived CDR1 and CDR2 are SEHNR and FQNEAQ (reference sequence). The CDR3 nucleotides read TGTGCCAGCAGCCCCGGGGCTAGCTGGTATTTT. It specifies CASSPGASWYF.

CDR3 loop: CASSLPGGSNQPQHF. The CDR3 DNA sequence: TGTGCCAGCTCACTTCCCGGGGGTAGCAATCAGCCCCAGCATTTT. The chain joins TRBV2 to TRBJ1-5, with a tentative D call TRBD1 (5 bases). V was cut by 8 bases and J by 0 bases, with 14 bases left in between. The CDR3 contains 15 residues. CDR1 is SNHLY, CDR2 FYNNEI, per germline.

The rearrangement links TRBV2 to TRBJ1-3; the match to TRBD1 covers 7 bases. This CDR3 comprises 14 residues. CDR1 and CDR2 from the germline V gene are SNHLY and FYNNEI. V shed 4 bases and J 2 bases; nucleotides not matched to a gene: 2. The CDR3 DNA follows: TGTGCCAGCAGTGTAACAGGGGCTGGAAACACCATATATTTT. This codes for CASSVTGAGNTIYF.

This clone was seen repeatedly, ten times or more. V gene TRBV5-1 combines with J gene TRBJ1-1, with 8 bases aligning to TRBD1. The germline CDR1 and CDR2 sequences are SGHRS and YFSETQ. The CDR3 loop spans 15 amino acids. The V gene end was trimmed by 4 bases and the J gene end by 1 base; junction bases not matched to a gene: 6. The CDR3 loop is CASSLHGQGNTEAFF. CDR3 coding DNA: TGCGCCAGCAGCCTACACGGACAGGGGAACACTGAAGCTTTCTTT.

The chain links TRBV7-9 to TRBJ2-3; 7 positions agree with TRBD1. V lost 5 bases and J lost 1; bases outside the gene matches: 9. The CDR3 length is 16 residues. From germline, CDR1 is SEHNR and CDR2 FQNEAQ (reference sequence). The CDR3 DNA reads as TGTGCCAGCAGCCCCGGACAGGTCCCCCGCACAGATACGCAGTATTTT. Amino acids: CASSPGQVPRTDTQYF.

The chain joins TRBV10-3 to TRBJ2-3; maybe TRBD2 (6 bases). Between the trimmed V and J ends, which lost 7 bases and 0 bases, there was a span of 17 bases. This CDR3 has 16 residues. Germline CDR1 is ENHRY and CDR2 is SYGVKD. Written as DNA, the CDR3 is TGTGCCATCAAGGACCATACTAGCCGAAGCACAGATACGCAGTATTTT. It translates to CAIKDHTSRSTDTQYF.

This clone was seen only a few times. The chain recombines TRBV2 with TRBJ1-5; TRBD1 might be the D (6 bases). Germline assignment: CDR1 SNHLY and CDR2 FYNNEI. V was cut by 6 bases and J by 7 bases, with 13 bases left in between. CDR3 length: 13 residues. In nucleotides, the CDR3 is TGTGCCAGCAGGGGGGCAGTGGGGCAGCCCCAGCATTTT. Protein sequence: CASRGAVGQPQHF.

The J gene is TRBJ2-1, the V gene TRBV11-2; either TRBD1 or TRBD2 may fit D (5 bases each). CDR1 SGHAT and CDR2 FQNNGV come from the germline V gene. CDR3 length: 13 residues. The ends were cut back, 8 bases at V and 9 bases at J, with 17 bases in the middle. CDR3 sequence: CASSTVWGTEQFF. The CDR3 nucleotides are TGTGCCAGCTCGACAGTTTGGGGGACTGAGCAGTTCTTC. The entire variable domain, with the rest obtained from reference TRBV11-2 and TRBJ2-1, is as follows: EAGVAQSPRYKIIEKRQSVAFWCNPISGHATLYWYQQILGQGPKLLIQFQNNGVVDDSQLPKDRFSAERLKGVDSTLKIQPAKLEDSAVYLCASSTVWGTEQFFGPGTRLTVL.

About this clone: The sample carries other DNA sequences with the same CDR3. The chain carries TRBV9 and TRBJ1-3, with D possibly TRBD1 on 6 matching bases. Trimming took 1 base from V and 2 from J, leaving 10 bases between them. This CDR3 spans 15 amino acids. Germline assignment: CDR1 SGDLS and CDR2 YYNGEE. The CDR3 loop reads CASSVNQGPGNTIYF. In DNA, the CDR3 is TGTGCCAGCAGCGTAAACCAGGGGCCTGGAAACACCATATATTTT.

This clone was seen only once. The gene calls are TRBV5-1 and TRBJ1-1; D gene uncertain. CDR3 length: 16 amino acids. Trimming removed 1 base at V and 4 bases at J, with 17 bases between. Germline CDR1 SGHRS, CDR2 YFSETQ. CDR3 DNA: TGCGCCAGCAGCTTGCGGTCTAGGGTGGCGGGCACTGAAGCTTTCTTT. The encoded protein is CASSLRSRVAGTEAFF.

This clone was recorded once. The junction departs from the called germline gene at one end, perhaps through a read error. The chain links TRBV2 to TRBJ2-7; 7 positions agree with TRBD1. CDR3 size: 12 residues. The germline V gene encodes CDR1 SNHLY and CDR2 FYNNEI. Here the CDR3 reads CASSEDRGSGLF. The CDR3 DNA is TGTGCCAGCAGTGAAGACAGGGGCTCGGGTCTCTTC.

This clone has just one count. The V gene is TRBV29-1, the J gene TRBJ1-3, with D perhaps matching TRBD1 (5 bases). The CDR3 is 17 amino acids. V lost 1 base, J lost 0 bases, and 16 bases lay in between. Per germline, CDR1 SQVTM and CDR2 ANQGSEA. The CDR3 is CSVEGVTGGTSGNTIYF. In nucleotides, the CDR3 is TGCAGCGTTGAAGGGGTGACGGGGGGAACCTCTGGAAACACCATATATTTT.

The chain uses TRBV28 and TRBJ1-5, with D perhaps matching TRBD1 (5 bases). The germline V gene encodes CDR1 MDHEN and CDR2 SYDVKM. Trimming removed 2 bases at V and 4 bases at J, with 12 bases between. The CDR3 runs to 15 residues. The CDR3: CASSLASGGNQPQHF. The DNA for the CDR3 is TGTGCCAGCAGTTTAGCCAGTGGGGGAAATCAGCCCCAGCATTTT.

The chain links TRBV6-5 to TRBJ1-5; D gene ambiguous. V dropped 0 bases and J dropped 3 bases, with 9 bases sitting between them. The CDR3 runs 15 residues. The germline gives CDR1 MNHEY, CDR2 SVGAGI. The CDR3: CASSYSMGSNQPQHF. The CDR3 DNA is TGTGCCAGCAGTTACTCGATGGGTTCCAATCAGCCCCAGCATTTT.

This clone came up many times. The chain carries TRBV2 and TRBJ1-2; no clear D. The CDR3 extends over 13 amino acids. Germline V gene data show CDR1 as SNHLY and CDR2 as FYNNEI. With 4 bases removed from V and 0 bases from J, the gap between germline ends came to 6 bases. The CDR3 nucleotides are TGTGCCAGCAGTGGGGTCGCTAACTATGGCTACACCTTC. Translated: CASSGVANYGYTF.

This chain joins TRBV4-3 and TRBJ2-3; 9 bases match TRBD2. Germline values: CDR1 LGHNA, CDR2 YSLEER. The CDR3 is 18 residues long. With V trimmed by 0 bases and J by 6 bases, 13 bases remained unmatched. CDR3 in amino acids: CASSQDPRWAGGHDTQYF. The CDR3, as DNA: TGCGCCAGCAGCCAAGACCCCCGGTGGGCGGGAGGGCACGATACGCAGTATTTT.

A few counts support this clone. The chain joins TRBV11-2 to TRBJ1-3; perhaps TRBD1 as D (5 bases). The CDR3 spans 17 residues. The V and J ends lost 1 base and 0 bases respectively, with 13 bases between them. CDR1 is SGHAT and CDR2 is FQNNGV in the germline V gene. The CDR3 DNA is TGTGCCAGCAGCTTAGTTTACTGGGACGTCTCTGGAAACACCATATATTTT. This sequence encodes CASSLVYWDVSGNTIYF.

This CDR3 is CASSLPRRGANTEAFF. In nucleotides, the CDR3 is TGTGCCAGCAGCTTACCCAGGAGGGGGGCAAACACTGAAGCTTTCTTT. This sequence joins TRBV11-2 and TRBJ1-1; maybe TRBD1 (6 bases). The CDR3 has 16 residues. Trimming removed 2 bases at V and 2 bases at J, with 15 bases between. The germline V gene encodes CDR1 SGHAT and CDR2 FQNNGV.